This record looks at one TCR beta chain sequence and its context. What this receptor recognizes is not known. Qualities for individual bases were not recorded, and no much larger clone is one base off. The sample comes from a study of blood T cell repertoires in COVID-19 (dated by TCRdb to the early 2020s). The study in broad terms: The collaborator samples originated in the United States, Italy and Spain and spanned the acute and convalescent phases of COVID-19. The prospective study material was composed of cDNA or gDNA derived from T cells, B-cell-depleted T cells, or PBMCs. The dataset comprised deeply sampled blood TCRbeta repertoires from subjects exposed to, actively infected with, or recovered from COVID-19. A freely available public database, intended as a resource for researchers studying the immune response to SARS-CoV-2, is where the repertoires were released. Samples were obtained from the ongoing ImmuneRACE study (first 160 participants) and from some 1,200 subjects provided by 6 global collaborators. The sample metadata nearly always contained a de-identified subject ID, COVID-19 status, age in years and sex. HLA class I and class II types, where available, came from metadata supplied by the sample provider rather than from assay-based typing. What the authors observed across the whole study: How much clinical and demographic metadata was included differed by source and by participant, and the metadata was provided uncurated.

Collaborating institutions collected whole blood in K2EDTA tubes following their own protocols. For TCRbeta analysis, collaborator samples were shipped as frozen whole blood, as isolated PBMCs, or as DNA extracted from either sample type. The immunoSEQ Assay, a bias-controlled multiplex PCR, was used to amplify TCRbeta CDR3 regions from genomic DNA. Under the source paper's analysis protocol: The number of nucleated cells in each sample was estimated by amplification of reference gene primers within the assay. Sequence reads were collapsed and filtered to measure the absolute abundance of every unique TCRbeta CDR3 rearrangement. For each sample, productive Simpson clonality was calculated as the square root of Simpson's diversity index across productive rearrangements. In its TCRdb copy, this immuneACCESS table keeps in-frame sequences only and misses some clones. Where compared with another copy, unresolved V genes explain less than half of these, and the others have no known cause. V and J calls and clone size come straight from that table; D and trimming were deduced from the DNA. A total of 65,000 to 90,000 clones appear in this sample, 84% of them only once. The ten largest clonotypes hold 25% to 30% of the sample.

V loses 5 bases of germline sequence and J loses 1 base, and the interval between the two ends is 11 bases. For CDR1 and CDR2, the germline V gene (reference sequence) lists LGHDT and YNNKEL. The CDR3 holds 15 amino acids from the cysteine to the phenylalanine. Of all the DNA, just the CDR3 is kept, 45 bases in frame from base 1. The sample comprised peripheral blood. The chain employs TRBV3-1 (or the pseudogene TRBV3-2) and TRBJ2-2; a tentative D call is TRBD1 (5 bases match). The clonotype comes from a human donor in a cohort sampled during active COVID-19. CDR3 sequence: CASSLHRGNTGELFF. In nucleotides, the sequence is TGTGCCAGCAGCTTACATAGGGGGAACACCGGGGAGCTGTTTTTT.